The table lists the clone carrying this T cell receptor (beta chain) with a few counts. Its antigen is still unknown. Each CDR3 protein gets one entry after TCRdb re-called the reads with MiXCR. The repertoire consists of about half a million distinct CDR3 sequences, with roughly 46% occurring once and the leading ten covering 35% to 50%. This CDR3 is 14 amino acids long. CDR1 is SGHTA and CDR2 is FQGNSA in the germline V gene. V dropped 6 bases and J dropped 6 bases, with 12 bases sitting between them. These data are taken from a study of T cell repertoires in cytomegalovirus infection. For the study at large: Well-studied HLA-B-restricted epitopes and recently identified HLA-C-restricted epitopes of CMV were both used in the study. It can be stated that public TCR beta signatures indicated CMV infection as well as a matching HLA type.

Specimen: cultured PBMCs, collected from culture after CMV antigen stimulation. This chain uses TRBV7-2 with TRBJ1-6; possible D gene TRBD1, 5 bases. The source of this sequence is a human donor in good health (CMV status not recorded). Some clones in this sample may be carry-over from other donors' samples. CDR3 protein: CASSTRRGNSPLHF. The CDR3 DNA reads TGTGCCAGCAGTACTAGGAGGGGTAATTCACCCCTCCACTTT.